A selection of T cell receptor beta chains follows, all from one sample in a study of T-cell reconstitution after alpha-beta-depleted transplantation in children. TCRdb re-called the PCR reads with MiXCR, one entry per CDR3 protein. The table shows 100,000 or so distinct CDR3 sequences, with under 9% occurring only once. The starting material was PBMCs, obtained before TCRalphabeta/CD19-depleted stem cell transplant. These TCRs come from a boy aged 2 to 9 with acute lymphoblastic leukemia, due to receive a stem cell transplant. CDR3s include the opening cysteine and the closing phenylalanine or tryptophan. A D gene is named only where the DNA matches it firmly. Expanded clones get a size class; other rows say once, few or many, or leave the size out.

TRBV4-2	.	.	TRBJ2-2	TGTGCCAGCAGCCGTAGCAGACGCGCGAACACCGGGGAGCTGTTTTTT	CASSRSRRANTGELFF
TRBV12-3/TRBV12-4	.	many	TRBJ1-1	TGTGCCAGCAGGCCTGGACAGAACACTGAAGCTTTCTTT	CASRPGQNTEAFF
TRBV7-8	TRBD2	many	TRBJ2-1	TGTGCCAGCAGCTTAGTTTCTAGCGGGGGGCCACAAAATGAGCAGTTCTTC	CASSLVSSGGPQNEQFF
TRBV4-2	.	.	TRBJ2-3	TGTGCCAGCAGCCAAGATTACTCCGGGGCCCGCACAGATACGCAGTATTTT	CASSQDYSGARTDTQYF
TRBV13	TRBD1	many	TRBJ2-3	TGTGCCAGCAGCTGGACAGGGTTCAGCACAGATACGCAGTATTTT	CASSWTGFSTDTQYF
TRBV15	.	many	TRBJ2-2	TGTGCCACCAGCAGGAAAGGTGGGAACACCGGGGAGCTGTTTTTT	CATSRKGGNTGELFF
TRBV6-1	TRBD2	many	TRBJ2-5	TGTGCCAGCTCTAAAGCGGGGGGCCTCCAAGAGACCCAGTACTTC	CASSKAGGLQETQYF
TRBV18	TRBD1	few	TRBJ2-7	TGTGCCAGCTCACCACTTCCCGCGACAGGGACCTACGAGCAGTACTTC	CASSPLPATGTYEQYF
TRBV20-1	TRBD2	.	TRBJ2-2	TGCAGTGCTAGAGGACTAGCGGGGACCGGGGAGCTGTTTTTT	CSARGLAGTGELFF
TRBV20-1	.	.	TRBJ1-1	TGCAGTGCTAGAAAACAGGGATTGAACACTGAAGCTTTCTTT	CSARKQGLNTEAFF
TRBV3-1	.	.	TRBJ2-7	TGTGCCACCAGCCACGGGACATCCGCCTCCTACGAGCAGTACTTC	CATSHGTSASYEQYF
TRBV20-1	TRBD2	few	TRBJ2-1	TGCAGTGCTAGATTGGGACTAAGCCACAATGAGCAGTTCTTC	CSARLGLSHNEQFF
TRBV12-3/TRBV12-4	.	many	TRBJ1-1	TGTGCCAGCAGCCTCAGGGGTACTGAAGCTTTCTTT	CASSLRGTEAFF
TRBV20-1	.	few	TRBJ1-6	TGCAGTGCTAGAGATGGCCCAGCGAGCTCCTATAATTCACCCCTCCACTTT	CSARDGPASSYNSPLHF
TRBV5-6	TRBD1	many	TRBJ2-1	TGTGCCAGCAGCTGGACGGGACAGACTCTCTACAATGAGCAGTTCTTC	CASSWTGQTLYNEQFF
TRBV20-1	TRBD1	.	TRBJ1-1	TGCAGGGGGGACAGGGCCGACACTGAAGCTTTCTTT	CRGDRADTEAFF
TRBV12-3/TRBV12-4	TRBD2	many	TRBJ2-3	TGTGCCAGCAGCAGGACTAGCGGTTACACAGATACGCAGTATTTT	CASSRTSGYTDTQYF
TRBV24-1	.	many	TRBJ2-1	TGTGCCACCAGTGGAGGGGGGCTGAATGAGCAGTTCTTC	CATSGGGLNEQFF
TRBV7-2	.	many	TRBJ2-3	TGTGCCAGCAGCTTACCCGGGTTCACAGATACGCAGTATTTT	CASSLPGFTDTQYF
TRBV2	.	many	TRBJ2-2	TGTGCCAGCAGTGAAGGGGGAAGATTACCCACCGGGGAGCTGTTTTTT	CASSEGGRLPTGELFF
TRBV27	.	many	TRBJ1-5	TGTGCCAGCAGTCCCAACAGGGTTGGAAATCAGCCCCAGCATTTT	CASSPNRVGNQPQHF